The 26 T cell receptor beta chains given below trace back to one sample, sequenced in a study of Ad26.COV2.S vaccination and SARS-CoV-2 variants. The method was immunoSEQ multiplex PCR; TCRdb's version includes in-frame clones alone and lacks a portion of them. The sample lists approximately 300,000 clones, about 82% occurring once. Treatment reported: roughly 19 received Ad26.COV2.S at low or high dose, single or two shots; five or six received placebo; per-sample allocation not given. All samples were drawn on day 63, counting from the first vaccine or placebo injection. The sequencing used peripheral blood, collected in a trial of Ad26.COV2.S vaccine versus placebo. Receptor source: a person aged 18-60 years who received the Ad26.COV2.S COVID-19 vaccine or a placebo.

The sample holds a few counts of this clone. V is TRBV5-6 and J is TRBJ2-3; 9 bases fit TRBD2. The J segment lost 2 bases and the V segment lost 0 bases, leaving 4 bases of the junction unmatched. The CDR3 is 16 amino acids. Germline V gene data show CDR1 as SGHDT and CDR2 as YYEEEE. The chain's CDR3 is CASSLGLAANTDTQYF. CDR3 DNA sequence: TGTGCCAGCAGCTTGGGACTAGCGGCGAACACAGATACGCAGTATTTT.

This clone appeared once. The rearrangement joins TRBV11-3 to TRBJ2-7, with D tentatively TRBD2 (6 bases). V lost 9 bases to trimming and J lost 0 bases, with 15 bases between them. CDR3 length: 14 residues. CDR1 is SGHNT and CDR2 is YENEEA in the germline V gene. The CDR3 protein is CASSEGIPSYEQYF. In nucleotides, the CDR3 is TGTGCCAGTTCGGAGGGGATCCCCTCCTACGAGCAGTACTTC.

The CDR3 region is CASSSKTGGLYGYTF. For the CDR3, the DNA is TGTGCCAGCAGTTCAAAGACAGGGGGCCTCTATGGCTACACCTTC. This chain joins TRBV28 and TRBJ1-2; 10 nucleotides match TRBD1. CDR1 is MDHEN and CDR2 is SYDVKM in the germline V gene. With 4 bases clipped from V and 4 bases from J, the junction kept 6 bases outside the gene matches. The CDR3 is 15 residues long.

The CDR3 DNA reads as TGTGCCAGTAGTATAGTGCGGACAGATAGCAATCAGCCCCAGCATTTT. It translates to CASSIVRTDSNQPQHF. This chain uses TRBV19 with TRBJ1-5; TRBD1 is a possible D gene (6 bases). The CDR3 contains 16 residues. The germline CDR1 and CDR2 sequences are LNHDA and SQIVND (reference sequence). The V gene lost 1 base and the J gene lost 0 bases, with 10 bases spanning the gap.

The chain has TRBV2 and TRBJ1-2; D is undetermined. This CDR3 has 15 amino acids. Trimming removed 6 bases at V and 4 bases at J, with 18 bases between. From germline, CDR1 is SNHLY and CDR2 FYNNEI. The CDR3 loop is CASSPEGGESYGYTF. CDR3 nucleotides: TGTGCCAGCAGCCCCGAAGGTGGAGAGAGCTATGGCTACACCTTC.

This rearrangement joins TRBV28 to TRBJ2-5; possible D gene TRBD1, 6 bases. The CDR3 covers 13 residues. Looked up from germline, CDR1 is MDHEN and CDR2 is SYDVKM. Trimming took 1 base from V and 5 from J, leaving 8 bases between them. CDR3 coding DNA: TGTGCCAGCAGTTTATCAGGGGCGGAGACCCAGTACTTC. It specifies CASSLSGAETQYF.

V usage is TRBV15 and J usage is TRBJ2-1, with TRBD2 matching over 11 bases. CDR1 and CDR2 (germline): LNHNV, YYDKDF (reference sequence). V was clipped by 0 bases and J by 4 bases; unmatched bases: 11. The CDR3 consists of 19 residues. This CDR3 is CATSRDVRLLAGEYNEQFF. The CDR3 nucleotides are TGTGCCACCAGCAGAGATGTTCGTTTACTAGCGGGGGAGTACAATGAGCAGTTCTTC.

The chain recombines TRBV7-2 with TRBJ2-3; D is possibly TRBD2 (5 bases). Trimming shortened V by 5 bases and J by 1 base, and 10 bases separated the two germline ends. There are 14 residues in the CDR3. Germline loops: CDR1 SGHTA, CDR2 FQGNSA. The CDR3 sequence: CASSPWTGTDTQYF. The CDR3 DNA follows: TGTGCCAGCAGCCCGTGGACTGGCACAGATACGCAGTATTTT.

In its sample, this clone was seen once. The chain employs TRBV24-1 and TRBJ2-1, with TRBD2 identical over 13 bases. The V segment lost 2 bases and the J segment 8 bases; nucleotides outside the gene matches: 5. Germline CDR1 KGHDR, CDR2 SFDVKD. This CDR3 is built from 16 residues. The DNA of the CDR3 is TGTGCCACCAGTGATTCACTAGCGGGGGGGCCCTATGAGCAGTTCTTC. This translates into CATSDSLAGGPYEQFF.

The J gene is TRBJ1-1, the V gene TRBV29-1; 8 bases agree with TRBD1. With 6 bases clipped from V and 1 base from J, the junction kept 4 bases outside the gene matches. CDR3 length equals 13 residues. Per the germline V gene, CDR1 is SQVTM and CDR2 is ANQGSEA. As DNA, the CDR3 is TGCAGCGTCCGACAGGGGTGGAACACTGAAGCTTTCTTT. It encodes CSVRQGWNTEAFF.

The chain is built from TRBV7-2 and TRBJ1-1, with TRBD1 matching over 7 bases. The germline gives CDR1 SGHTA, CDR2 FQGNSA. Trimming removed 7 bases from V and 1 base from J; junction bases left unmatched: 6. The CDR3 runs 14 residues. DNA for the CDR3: TGTGCCAGCAAGCCAGGGGGGCAGAACACTGAAGCTTTCTTT. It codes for CASKPGGQNTEAFF.

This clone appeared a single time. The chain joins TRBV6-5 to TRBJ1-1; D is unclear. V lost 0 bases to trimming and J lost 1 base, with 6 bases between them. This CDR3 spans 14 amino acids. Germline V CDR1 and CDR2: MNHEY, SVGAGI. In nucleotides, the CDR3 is TGTGCCAGCAGTTACTCCCCAGCGAACACTGAAGCTTTCTTT. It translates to CASSYSPANTEAFF.

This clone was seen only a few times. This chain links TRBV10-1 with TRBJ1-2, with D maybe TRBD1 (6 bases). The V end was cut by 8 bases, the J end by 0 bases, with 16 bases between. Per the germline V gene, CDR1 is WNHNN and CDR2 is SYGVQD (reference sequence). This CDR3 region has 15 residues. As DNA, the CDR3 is TGCGCCAGCCTTTACAGGGCGGCAGCTAACTATGGCTACACCTTC. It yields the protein CASLYRAAANYGYTF.

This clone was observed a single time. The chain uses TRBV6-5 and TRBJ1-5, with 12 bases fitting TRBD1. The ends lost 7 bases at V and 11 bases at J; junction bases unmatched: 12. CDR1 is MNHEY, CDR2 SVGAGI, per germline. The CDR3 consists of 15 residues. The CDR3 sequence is CASNVGTGGSLSQHF. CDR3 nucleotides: TGTGCCAGCAACGTAGGGACAGGGGGCAGTTTGTCCCAGCATTTT.

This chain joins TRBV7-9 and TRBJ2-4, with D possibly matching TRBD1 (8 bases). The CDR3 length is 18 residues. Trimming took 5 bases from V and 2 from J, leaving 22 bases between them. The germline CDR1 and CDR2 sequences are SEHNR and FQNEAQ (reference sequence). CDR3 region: CASSPQGAGVSSKNIQYF. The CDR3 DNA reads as TGTGCCAGCAGCCCCCAGGGGGCGGGGGTTTCTTCCAAAAACATTCAGTACTTC.

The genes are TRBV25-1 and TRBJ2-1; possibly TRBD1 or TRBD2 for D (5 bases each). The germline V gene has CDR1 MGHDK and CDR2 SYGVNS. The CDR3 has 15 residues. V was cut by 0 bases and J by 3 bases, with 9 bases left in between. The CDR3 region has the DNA TGTGCCAGCAGTGAATATGGGGACCTCTACAATGAGCAGTTCTTC. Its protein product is CASSEYGDLYNEQFF.

CDR3 sequence reads: CASSQGTEFYEQYF. The CDR3 DNA sequence: TGTGCCAGCAGCCAAGGGACAGAATTCTACGAGCAGTACTTC. The J gene is TRBJ2-7, the V gene TRBV14; tentative D call: TRBD1 (6 bases). Deletions cut 1 base from V and 3 bases from J, with 10 bases between. The CDR3 has 14 amino acids. Germline loops: CDR1 SGHDN, CDR2 FVKESK.

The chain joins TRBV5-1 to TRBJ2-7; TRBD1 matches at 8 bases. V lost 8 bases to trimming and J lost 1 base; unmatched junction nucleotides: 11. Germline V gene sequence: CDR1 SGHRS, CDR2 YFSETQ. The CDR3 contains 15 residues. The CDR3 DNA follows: TGCGCCAGTTCATTTAACAGGGGGTCATCCTACGAGCAGTACTTC. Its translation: CASSFNRGSSYEQYF.

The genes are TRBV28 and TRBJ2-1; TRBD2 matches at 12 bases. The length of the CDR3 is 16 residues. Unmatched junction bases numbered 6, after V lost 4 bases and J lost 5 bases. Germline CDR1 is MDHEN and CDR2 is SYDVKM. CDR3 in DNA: TGTGCCAGCAGTTCCCCGGGACTAGCGGGTAACAATGAGCAGTTCTTC. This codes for CASSSPGLAGNNEQFF.

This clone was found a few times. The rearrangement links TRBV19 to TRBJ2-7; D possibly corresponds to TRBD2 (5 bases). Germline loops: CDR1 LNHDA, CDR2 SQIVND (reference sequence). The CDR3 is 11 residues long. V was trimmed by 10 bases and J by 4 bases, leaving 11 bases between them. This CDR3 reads CATGRGYEQYF. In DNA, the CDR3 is TGTGCCACTGGGCGCGGGTACGAGCAGTACTTC.

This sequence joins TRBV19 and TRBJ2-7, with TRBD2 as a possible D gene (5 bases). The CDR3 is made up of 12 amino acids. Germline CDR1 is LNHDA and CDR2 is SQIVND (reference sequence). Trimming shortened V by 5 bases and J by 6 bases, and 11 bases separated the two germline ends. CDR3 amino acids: CASSPIGSEQYF. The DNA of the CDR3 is TGTGCCAGTAGTCCCATAGGGAGCGAGCAGTACTTC. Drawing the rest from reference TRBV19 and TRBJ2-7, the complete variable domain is DGGITQSPKYLFRKEGQNVTLSCEQNLNHDAMYWYRQDPGQGLRLIYYSQIVNDFQKGDIAEGYSVSREKKESFPLTVTSAQKNPTAFYLCASSPIGSEQYFGPGTRLTVT.

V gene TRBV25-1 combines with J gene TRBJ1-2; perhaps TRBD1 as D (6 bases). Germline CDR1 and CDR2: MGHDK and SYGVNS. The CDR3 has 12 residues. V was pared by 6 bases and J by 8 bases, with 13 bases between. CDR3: CASRQGSGGYTF. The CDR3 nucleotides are TGTGCCAGCAGACAGGGTAGTGGCGGCTACACCTTC.

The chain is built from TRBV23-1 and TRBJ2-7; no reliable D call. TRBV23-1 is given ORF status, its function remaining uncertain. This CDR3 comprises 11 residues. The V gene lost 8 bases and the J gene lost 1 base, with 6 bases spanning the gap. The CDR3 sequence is CASCPSYEQYF. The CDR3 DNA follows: TGCGCCAGCTGCCCATCCTACGAGCAGTACTTC.

The CDR3 DNA sequence: TGTGCCACCAGCAGAGATTTTGAGGGCTACACCTTC. Its translation: CATSRDFEGYTF. This chain links TRBV15 with TRBJ1-2; D remains ambiguous. This CDR3 is built from 12 residues. In germline, CDR1 is LNHNV, CDR2 YYDKDF (reference sequence). V lost 0 bases to trimming and J lost 8 bases, with 7 bases between them.

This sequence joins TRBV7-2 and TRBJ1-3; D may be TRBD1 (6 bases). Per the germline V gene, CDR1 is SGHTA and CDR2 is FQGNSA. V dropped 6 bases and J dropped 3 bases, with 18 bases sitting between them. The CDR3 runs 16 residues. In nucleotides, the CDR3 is TGTGCCAGCAGTCCCGGACAGCTTCCTTTTGGAAACACCATATATTTT. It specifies CASSPGQLPFGNTIYF.

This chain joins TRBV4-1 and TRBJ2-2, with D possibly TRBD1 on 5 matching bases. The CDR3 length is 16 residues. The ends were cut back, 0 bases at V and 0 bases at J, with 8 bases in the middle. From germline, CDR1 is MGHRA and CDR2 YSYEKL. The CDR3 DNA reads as TGCGCCAGCAGCCAAGATAGACAGCCGAACACCGGGGAGCTGTTTTTT. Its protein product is CASSQDRQPNTGELFF.